This entry describes one T cell receptor (beta chain). The antigen remains unidentified. The source of the sample is a study of beta chain features in type 1 diabetes. CDR1 is MDHEN and CDR2 is SYDVKM in the germline V gene. Trimming cost V 0 bases and J 8 bases; bases outside gene matches: 5. The CDR3 totals 15 residues. General study points: For cells with high TCR expression, cDNA sequencing could yield over-representation. Patients' naive, central memory and regulatory TCRB repertoires appeared more alike than those of healthy donors.

The study reverse transcribed the entire isolated RNA, so it sequenced expressed TCRB transcripts. Repertoires were generated with immunoSEQ multiplex PCR, while TCRdb's copy carries only in-frame clones and drops some. The table records 350,000 to 450,000 clones, more than 13% of them present only once. Sequencing was done on a sample of naive CD4+ T cells from blood. This chain links TRBV28 with TRBJ2-1; 9 bases are shared with TRBD2. This receptor was taken from a woman between 18 and 29 years old in good health. This CDR3 reads CASSLWAGGYDEQFF. Written as DNA, the CDR3 is TGTGCCAGCAGTTTATGGGCGGGAGGGTATGATGAGCAGTTCTTC. The full variable domain, in which reference TRBV28 and TRBJ2-1 provide the parts outside the CDR3, is DVKVTQSSRYLVKRTGEKVFLECVQDMDHENMFWYRQDPGLGLRLIYFSYDVKMKEKGDIPEGYSVSREKKERFSLILESASTNQTSMYLCASSLWAGGYDEQFFGPGTRLTVL.